The 20 T cell receptor beta chains below were found in one sample sequenced in a study of CD8 T cells in Susac syndrome. RNA amounts of 0.5 to 1 ug underwent reverse transcription with random hexamers. From the immunoSEQ multiplex PCR reads, TCRdb called clonotypes with MiXCR, one entry per CDR3 protein. The data contain about 180,000 distinct CDR3 sequences, around 93% of them seen just once; the ten biggest clones take up roughly 0.1%. Material: CD4+ T cells from PBMCs. The receptor set was obtained from a human donor with multiple sclerosis.

This chain links TRBV3-1 with TRBJ2-5; 9 bases map to TRBD2. Per germline, CDR1 LGHDT and CDR2 YNNKEL (reference sequence). The CDR3 runs 14 residues. J was trimmed by 4 bases and V by 4 bases; bases with no gene match: 4. The DNA of the CDR3 is TGTGCCAGCAGCCTAGCGGGGGCATCAGAGACCCAGTACTTC. Its translation: CASSLAGASETQYF.

The chain has TRBV24-1 and TRBJ2-1; 8 positions match TRBD1. V dropped 5 bases and J dropped 0; count of bases not matched to a gene: 5. The CDR3 runs to 16 residues. Germline CDR1 is KGHDR and CDR2 is SFDVKD. Written as DNA, the CDR3 is TGTGCCACCAGTGCCCCAACAGGGGGCTCCTACAATGAGCAGTTCTTC. Translating it yields CATSAPTGGSYNEQFF.

The J gene is TRBJ2-7, the V gene TRBV28, with 10 bases matching TRBD1. V was clipped by 11 bases and J by 4 bases; unmatched bases: 5. Germline-derived CDR1 and CDR2 are MDHEN and SYDVKM. CDR3 length: 12 residues. The CDR3 here is CAGGQGTYEQYF. DNA of the CDR3: TGTGCCGGGGGACAGGGGACTTACGAGCAGTACTTC. The whole variable domain, remainder taken from reference TRBV28 and TRBJ2-7, is DVKVTQSSRYLVKRTGEKVFLECVQDMDHENMFWYRQDPGLGLRLIYFSYDVKMKEKGDIPEGYSVSREKKERFSLILESASTNQTSMYLCAGGQGTYEQYFGPGTRLTVT.

The chain is built from TRBV5-1 and TRBJ2-3, with TRBD1 matching 7 bases. The junction had 3 bases not matched to a gene; V was cut back by 3 bases and J by 2 bases. This CDR3 is 14 amino acids long. The V gene's germline CDR1 is SGHRS and CDR2 YFSETQ. The CDR3 loop reads CASSSGQNTDTQYF. The CDR3 coding sequence is TGCGCCAGCAGCTCGGGACAGAACACAGATACGCAGTATTTT.

The CDR3 sequence is CASSPQAGTISGEQYF. The DNA of the CDR3 is TGTGCCAGCAGCCCGCAGGCGGGGACTATTAGCGGCGAGCAGTACTTC. The chain has TRBV7-2 and TRBJ2-7; 7 bases agree with TRBD2. Trimming took 5 bases from V and 6 from J; bases not matched to a gene: 16. This CDR3 contains 16 residues. The germline CDR1 and CDR2 sequences are SGHTA and FQGNSA. Variable domain in full (rest from reference TRBV7-2 and TRBJ2-7): GAGVSQSPSNKVTEKGKDVELRCDPISGHTALYWYRQSLGQGLEFLIYFQGNSAPDKSGLPSDRFSAERTGGSVSTLTIQRTQQEDSAVYLCASSPQAGTISGEQYFGPGTRLTVT.

The V and J genes are TRBV27 and TRBJ2-5; 7 nucleotides agree with TRBD1. The V gene end was trimmed by 2 bases and the J gene end by 0 bases; junction bases not matched to a gene: 9. Germline CDR1 is MNHEY and CDR2 is SMNVEV (reference sequence). The CDR3 loop spans 17 amino acids. The CDR3 nucleotides read TGTGCCAGCAGTTTAGGTCTCGCAGGGGGATACCAAGAGACCCAGTACTTC. Residues: CASSLGLAGGYQETQYF.

This chain joins TRBV5-6 and TRBJ1-1; 7 bases map to TRBD1. This CDR3 has 13 amino acids. Trimming at V came to 8 bases and at J to 5 bases, leaving 9 bases not matched to a gene. Looked up from germline, CDR1 is SGHDT and CDR2 is YYEEEE. CDR3 in amino acids: CASEGALGTEAFF. The CDR3, as DNA: TGTGCCAGTGAGGGGGCTTTGGGAACTGAAGCTTTCTTT.

This chain joins TRBV4-3 and TRBJ2-2; no firm D call. CDR1 and CDR2 from the germline V gene are LGHNA and YSLEER. The germline V and J ends were trimmed by 2 bases and 4 bases, with 17 bases remaining between them. The CDR3 is 17 residues long. The CDR3 nucleotides read TGCGCCAGCAGCCAATCTTCCCGGGTTCCCATCACCGGGGAGCTGTTTTTT. Its protein product is CASSQSSRVPITGELFF.

The CDR3 DNA is TGTGCCAGCAGCTTGATGGTGAGCGGGAGGCCCGAGCAGTTCTTC. It specifies CASSLMVSGRPEQFF. The chain joins TRBV5-4 to TRBJ2-1, with 9 nucleotides matching TRBD2. CDR3 length: 15 amino acids. CDR1 is SGHNT and CDR2 is YYREEE in the germline V gene (reference sequence). V trimming: 1 base; J trimming: 10 bases; junction bases outside the gene matches: 9.

This clonotype was seen only once. The rearrangement uses TRBV29-1 and TRBJ2-3; 14 bases are shared with TRBD2. This CDR3 has 16 residues. V trimming: 3 bases; J trimming: 5 bases; junction bases outside the gene matches: 7. CDR1 SQVTM and CDR2 ANQGSEA come from the germline V gene. Here the CDR3 DNA reads TGCAGCGTTGACCCGGGACTAGCGGGGGATGGAGATACGCAGTATTTT. Protein product: CSVDPGLAGDGDTQYF.

The chain uses TRBV29-1 and TRBJ2-7; 9 bases line up with TRBD2. After removal of 0 bases from V and 2 bases from J, the junction contained 8 bases not matched to a gene. The CDR3 covers 16 residues. The germline CDR1 and CDR2 sequences are SQVTM and ANQGSEA. DNA of the CDR3: TGCAGCGTTGAAGATTTCCTAGCGGGGAGAACCTACGAGCAGTACTTC. This encodes CSVEDFLAGRTYEQYF.

The V and J genes are TRBV14 and TRBJ2-1; D not certain. The CDR3 consists of 14 residues. V was cut by 5 bases and J by 5 bases, with 13 bases left in between. Germline V CDR1 and CDR2: SGHDN, FVKESK. DNA for the CDR3: TGTGCCAGCAGCAGTTCGAGTCGGCACAATGAGCAGTTCTTC. Translating gives CASSSSSRHNEQFF.

Comment on this clonotype: The junction departs from germline at one end; a sequencing error may be responsible. The chain has TRBV7-7 and TRBJ2-1, with 8 bases that match TRBD2. This CDR3 has 15 residues. Per germline, CDR1 SSHAT and CDR2 FNYEAQ (reference sequence). This chain's CDR3 is CASSLDLAGRNEQFF. For the CDR3, the DNA is TGTGCTAGCAGCTTAGATCTAGCGGGCCGCAATGAGCAGTTCTTC.

The genes are TRBV19 and TRBJ2-1; D is unclear. Germline CDR1 reads LNHDA; CDR2 reads SQIVND (reference sequence). Trimming removed 3 bases from V and 7 bases from J, with 13 bases in between. This CDR3 has 14 residues. The CDR3 reads CASSIRDIGNEQFF. CDR3 in DNA: TGTGCCAGTAGTATTAGGGATATTGGGAATGAGCAGTTCTTC.

This chain connects TRBV11-2 to TRBJ2-5, with 9 nucleotides matching TRBD1. The V gene's germline CDR1 is SGHAT and CDR2 FQNNGV. The V and J ends lost 5 bases and 5 bases, in that order; junction bases with no gene match: 12. This CDR3 has 16 amino acids. CDR3 region: CASSPPGQGYGETQYF. CDR3 DNA sequence: TGTGCCAGCAGCCCGCCGGGACAGGGTTACGGGGAGACCCAGTACTTC.

This chain joins TRBV5-1 and TRBJ1-1; no reliable D call. V lost 4 bases and J lost 2, with 9 bases in between. The CDR3 sequence is 13 residues long. Germline V lookup: CDR1 SGHRS, CDR2 YFSETQ. The chain's CDR3 is CASSRNLNTEAFF. DNA for the CDR3: TGCGCCAGCAGCCGGAACCTCAACACTGAAGCTTTCTTT. The full variable domain, its missing parts supplied by reference TRBV5-1 and TRBJ1-1, is KAGVTQTPRYLIKTRGQQVTLSCSPISGHRSVSWYQQTPGQGLQFLFEYFSETQRNKGNFPGRFSGRQFSNSRSEMNVSTLELGDSALYLCASSRNLNTEAFFGQGTRLTVV.

The V and J genes are TRBV5-4 and TRBJ2-3; D is possibly TRBD1 (7 bases). Germline-derived CDR1 and CDR2 are SGHNT and YYREEE (reference sequence). V lost 4 bases, J lost 3 bases, and 18 bases lay in between. This CDR3 contains 16 residues. CDR3 DNA sequence: TGTGCCAGCAGCCGTGGAGCAGGGGGGATGACAGATACGCAGTATTTT. Protein product: CASSRGAGGMTDTQYF. The whole variable domain, filled in from reference TRBV5-4 and TRBJ2-3, reads ETGVTQSPTHLIKTRGQQVTLRCSSQSGHNTVSWYQQALGQGPQFIFQYYREEENGRGNFPPRFSGLQFPNYSSELNVNALELDDSALYLCASSRGAGGMTDTQYFGPGTRLTVL.

The genes are TRBV28 and TRBJ2-7; 9 nucleotides agree with TRBD1. The CDR3 length is 16 residues. From germline, CDR1 is MDHEN and CDR2 SYDVKM. V shed 2 bases and J 2 bases; nucleotides not matched to a gene: 7. The CDR3 loop reads CASSLTLGTGTYEQYF. Written as DNA, the CDR3 is TGTGCCAGCAGTTTAACTTTAGGGACAGGGACCTACGAGCAGTACTTC.

V gene TRBV7-9 combines with J gene TRBJ2-3; D is perhaps TRBD2 (7 bases). This CDR3 has 14 residues. The germline gives CDR1 SEHNR, CDR2 FQNEAQ (reference sequence). V shed 6 bases and J shed 6 bases, with 16 bases lying between them. This CDR3 is CASRRRGPDDTQYF. The CDR3 DNA follows: TGTGCCAGCAGAAGGCGGGGGCCCGACGATACGCAGTATTTT.

This clonotype was recorded once. The CDR3 loop reads CASSFTSAAYSNQPQHF. CDR3 coding DNA: TGTGCCAGCAGCTTCACTTCGGCAGCGTATAGCAATCAGCCCCAGCATTTT. The chain links TRBV5-6 to TRBJ1-5; unclear D gene. CDR3 size: 17 residues. V lost 2 bases and J lost 0, with 15 bases in between. Germline V lookup: CDR1 SGHDT, CDR2 YYEEEE.